The rows below give T cell receptor beta chains drawn from one sample of a study of CD8+ T cells in alopecia areata. The repertoire was sequenced with immunoSEQ multiplex PCR; TCRdb's copy has only in-frame clones and lacks some. The table shows about 180,000 clones, with about 51% occurring only once. The specimen was CD8+ T cells sorted from blood, collected at week 52, from a patient treated with tofacitinib. These receptor sequences come from a human donor with alopecia areata. The CDR3 runs from the conserved cysteine through the conserved F or W. D genes are given only for firm matches. Not all rows give a size; the values are once, few, many and, for expanded clones, a class.

D: NA
size: NA
J: TRBJ1-1
V: TRBV30
DNA: TGTGCCTGGGATGAAGCCTTGAACACTGAAGCTTTCTTT
CDR3: CAWDEALNTEAFF

D: NA
size: few
J: TRBJ1-1
V: TRBV29-1
DNA: TGCAGCGTTGAAGCATCGTACTGGAACACTGAAGCTTTCTTT
CDR3: CSVEASYWNTEAFF

D: NA
size: NA
J: TRBJ2-5
V: TRBV5-1
DNA: TGCGCCAGCAGTTCCGCGGTGACTCGGGAGACCCAGTACTTC
CDR3: CASSSAVTRETQYF

D: NA
size: NA
J: TRBJ1-1
V: TRBV29-1
DNA: TGCAGCGTTGAAACGGCGATGAACACTGAAGCTTTCTTT
CDR3: CSVETAMNTEAFF

D: NA
size: NA
J: TRBJ1-5
V: TRBV4-1
DNA: TGCGCCAGCAGCCAGGAGCATAGCAATCAGCCCCAGCATTTT
CDR3: CASSQEHSNQPQHF

D: NA
size: few
J: TRBJ2-7
V: TRBV7-2
DNA: TGTGCCAGCAGCGCCAGCTCCTACGAGCAGTACTTC
CDR3: CASSASSYEQYF

D: NA
size: NA
J: TRBJ1-1
V: TRBV6-5
DNA: TGTGCCAGCAGTCCGCAAATGAGGACTGAAGCTTTCTTT
CDR3: CASSPQMRTEAFF

D: NA
size: NA
J: TRBJ1-1
V: TRBV9
DNA: TGTGCCAGCAGCCCCCGACAGTTGAGCACTGAAGCTTTCTTT
CDR3: CASSPRQLSTEAFF

D: TRBD1
size: NA
J: TRBJ2-3
V: TRBV19
DNA: TGTGCCAGTAGTACCCGACAGGGTATCCCAGATACGCAGTATTTT
CDR3: CASSTRQGIPDTQYF

D: NA
size: NA
J: TRBJ2-7
V: TRBV9
DNA: TGTGCCAGCAGCGCCGGGACACTCTTCTCGTACGAGCAGTACTTC
CDR3: CASSAGTLFSYEQYF

D: NA
size: NA
J: TRBJ2-5
V: TRBV13
DNA: TGTGCCAGCAGCCTTACTTGGGGGAATGTGGGAGAGACCCAGTACTTC
CDR3: CASSLTWGNVGETQYF

D: NA
size: NA
J: TRBJ2-7
V: TRBV10-3
DNA: TGTGCCATCAGTGAGTCGGTACAGGACTACGAGCAGTACTTC
CDR3: CAISESVQDYEQYF

D: NA
size: few
J: TRBJ2-7
V: TRBV27
DNA: TGTGCCACTGGTGTACAGGGTACCCTCGAGCAGTACTTC
CDR3: CATGVQGTLEQYF

D: TRBD1
size: NA
J: TRBJ2-5
V: TRBV5-6
DNA: TGTGCCAGCAGCTTGGGACAGGGTAGTCTCGAGACCCAGTACTTC
CDR3: CASSLGQGSLETQYF

D: TRBD1
size: NA
J: TRBJ2-2
V: TRBV29-1
DNA: TGCAGCGTTGATAAGGGGGCGGGCACCGGGGAGCTGTTTTTT
CDR3: CSVDKGAGTGELFF

D: NA
size: few
J: TRBJ1-2
V: TRBV6-5
DNA: TGTGCCAGCAGTTACTCGGCCGATAACTATGGCTACACCTTC
CDR3: CASSYSADNYGYTF

D: TRBD1
size: few
J: TRBJ1-1
V: TRBV15
DNA: TGTGCCACCAGCAGAAGGACAGGGGGATTTAGTGAAGCTTTCTTT
CDR3: CATSRRTGGFSEAFF

D: NA
size: NA
J: TRBJ2-3
V: TRBV5-1
DNA: TGCGCCAGCAGCTTGGCGGATGCGCAGTATTTT
CDR3: CASSLADAQYF

D: NA
size: few
J: TRBJ2-1
V: TRBV6-1
DNA: TGTGCCAGCTTTGGCAATGAGCAGTTCTTC
CDR3: CASFGNEQFF

D: NA
size: NA
J: TRBJ1-4
V: TRBV4-3
DNA: TGCGCCAGCAGCCAATTAACTGCAACTAATGAAAAACTGTTTTTT
CDR3: CASSQLTATNEKLFF

D: NA
size: few
J: TRBJ1-1
V: TRBV30
DNA: TGTGCCTGGAGACTGGGGGGGGACACTGAAGCTTTCTTT
CDR3: CAWRLGGDTEAFF

D: NA
size: NA
J: TRBJ2-1
V: TRBV4-2
DNA: TGTGCCAGCAGCCAAGACGTGGGGGGCAATGAGCAGTTCTTC
CDR3: CASSQDVGGNEQFF

D: TRBD1
size: once
J: TRBJ1-5
V: TRBV5-1
DNA: TGCGCCAGCAGCTTGGAAGGGGGCATACAGCCCCAGCATTTT
CDR3: CASSLEGGIQPQHF

D: TRBD2
size: few
J: TRBJ2-1
V: TRBV2
DNA: TGTGCCAGCATCCGTCAACGGGGGGGCACCTACAATGAGCAGTTCTTC
CDR3: CASIRQRGGTYNEQFF

D: NA
size: few
J: TRBJ1-3
V: TRBV18
DNA: TGTGCCAGCTCCCTCGCACAGGGCTCTGGAAACACCATATATTTT
CDR3: CASSLAQGSGNTIYF

D: TRBD2
size: NA
J: TRBJ2-5
V: TRBV4-1
DNA: TGCGCCAGCATCCGGGGCGAGCGGGGACGGACCCAGTACTTC
CDR3: CASIRGERGRTQYF

D: NA
size: NA
J: TRBJ1-2
V: TRBV10-3
DNA: TGTGCCATCAGTGGTTTAGGGGGGGACCTTAACTATGGCTACACCTTC
CDR3: CAISGLGGDLNYGYTF

D: TRBD1
size: NA
J: TRBJ2-7
V: TRBV18
DNA: TGTGCCAGCTCACCACCGACAGGGATGTACTTC
CDR3: CASSPPTGMYF

D: TRBD1
size: NA
J: TRBJ2-2
V: TRBV7-9
DNA: TGTGCCAGCAGCTCCGGGACAGGGGTATCCGGGGAGCTGTTTTTT
CDR3: CASSSGTGVSGELFF

D: NA
size: NA
J: TRBJ1-1
V: TRBV7-2
DNA: TGTGCCAGCAGCCAGGGGTCAGAGGACACTGAAGCTTTCTTT
CDR3: CASSQGSEDTEAFF

D: NA
size: NA
J: TRBJ2-7
V: TRBV18
DNA: TGTGCCAGCTCACCAAGCCCCATCTCCTACGAGCAGTACTTC
CDR3: CASSPSPISYEQYF

D: TRBD1
size: NA
J: TRBJ2-1
V: TRBV7-9
DNA: TGTGCCAGCGACGGGACAGGGGGCGATGAGCAGTTCTTC
CDR3: CASDGTGGDEQFF

D: NA
size: NA
J: TRBJ2-2
V: TRBV5-1
DNA: TGCGCCAGCAGCAAGGACGCCAGGAAGAACACCGGGGAGCTGTTTTTT
CDR3: CASSKDARKNTGELFF

D: NA
size: NA
J: TRBJ2-2
V: TRBV4-3
DNA: TGCGCCAGCAGCCAAGAAGGGCAGGGCGTCGGGGAGCTGTTTTTT
CDR3: CASSQEGQGVGELFF